What follows describes a single TCR beta chain. What it recognizes is unknown. The data derive from a study of cytomegalovirus exposure and HLA in healthy donors. The study, taken as a whole, reports: Reportedly, a later analysis found an Asian-associated ancestry cluster had fewer N-insertions than the approximately 700-donor mean.

The PCR employed 60 Vbeta primers together with 13 Jbeta primers. Measured with immunoSEQ multiplex PCR; TCRdb has only the in-frame clones, and not every one. The data hold more than 90,000 clones, with about 60% observed a single time. Sequences were obtained from PBMCs. This receptor was taken from a woman in her twenties or thirties in good health and CMV-seronegative.

The CDR3 loop is CSVEDRLAGYLDTQYF. CDR3 bases: TGCAGCGTTGAAGATAGACTAGCGGGGTATTTAGATACGCAGTATTTT. The chain combines TRBV29-1 with TRBJ2-3; 11 nucleotides agree with TRBD2. Germline V gene lookup returns CDR1 SQVTM and CDR2 ANQGSEA. The junction had 7 bases not matched to a gene; V was cut back by 0 bases and J by 5 bases. This CDR3 region has 16 residues.